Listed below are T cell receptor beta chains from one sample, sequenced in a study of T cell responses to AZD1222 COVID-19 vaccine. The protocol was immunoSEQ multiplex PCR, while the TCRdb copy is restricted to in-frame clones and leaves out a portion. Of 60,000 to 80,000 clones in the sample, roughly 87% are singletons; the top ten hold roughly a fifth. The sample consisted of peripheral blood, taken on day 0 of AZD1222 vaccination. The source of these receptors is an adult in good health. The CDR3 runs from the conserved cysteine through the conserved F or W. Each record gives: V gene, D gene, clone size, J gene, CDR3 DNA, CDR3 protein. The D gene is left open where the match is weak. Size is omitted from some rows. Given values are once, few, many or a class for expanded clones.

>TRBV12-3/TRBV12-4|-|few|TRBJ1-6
TGTGCCAGCAGCCTAGTTGCCCTCCCCCTCCACTTT
CASSLVALPLHF
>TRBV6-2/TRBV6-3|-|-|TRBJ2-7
TGTGCCAGCAGTTCGGGATCCGCGGAGGAGCAGTACTTC
CASSSGSAEEQYF
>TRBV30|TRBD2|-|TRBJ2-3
TGTGCCTGGAATGTGGCGGGGGGAAACACAGATACGCAGTATTTT
CAWNVAGGNTDTQYF
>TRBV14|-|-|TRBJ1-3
TGTGCCAGCAGCCTTGCGGGGCGGCGGGGAAACACCATATATTTT
CASSLAGRRGNTIYF
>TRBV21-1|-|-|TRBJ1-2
TGTGCCAGCAGCTGCCCCACCCGGGGATATGGCTACACCTTC
CASSCPTRGYGYTF
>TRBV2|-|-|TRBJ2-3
TGTGCCAGCACGCAGGGTAGAAGGACAGATACGCAGTATTTT
CASTQGRRTDTQYF
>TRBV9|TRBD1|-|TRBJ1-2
TGTGCCAGCAGCGACAGGGGAAGGAATGGCTACACCTTC
CASSDRGRNGYTF
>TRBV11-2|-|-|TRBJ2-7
TGTGCCAGCAGCACTGGGCGGGACTTACTAGGGGAGCAGTACTTC
CASSTGRDLLGEQYF
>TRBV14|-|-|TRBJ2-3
TGTGCCAGCAGCCAAGTCGTGGGGAACACAGATACGCAGTATTTT
CASSQVVGNTDTQYF
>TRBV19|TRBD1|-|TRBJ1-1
TGTGCCAGTAACTCGGGACAGAGACCTGAAGCTTTCTTT
CASNSGQRPEAFF
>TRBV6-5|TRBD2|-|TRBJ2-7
TGTGCCAGCAGTTACGGGACTAGCGGGGGTACCTACGAGCAGTACTTC
CASSYGTSGGTYEQYF
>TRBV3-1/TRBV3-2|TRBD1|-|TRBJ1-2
TGTGCCAGCAGCCAATCATTCACAGGGGGTGAAGGCTACACCTTC
CASSQSFTGGEGYTF
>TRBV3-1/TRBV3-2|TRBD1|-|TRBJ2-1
TGTGCCAGCAGCCCGTGGACAGGGGGCACCTACAATGAGCAGTTCTTC
CASSPWTGGTYNEQFF
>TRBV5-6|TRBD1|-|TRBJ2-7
TGTGCCAGCAGCTTTGACAGACAGGGGAGGAACGAGCAGTACTTC
CASSFDRQGRNEQYF
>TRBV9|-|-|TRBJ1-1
TGTGCCAGCAGCGTAGCCCCCGGAAGCACTGAAGCTTTCTTT
CASSVAPGSTEAFF
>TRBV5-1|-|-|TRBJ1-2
TGCGCCAGCAGCTTGAGACAGTCCCATGGCTACACCTTC
CASSLRQSHGYTF
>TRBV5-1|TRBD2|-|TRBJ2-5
TGCGCCAGCAGCGCTAGTAGCGGGGGGCCACAAGAGACCCAGTACTTC
CASSASSGGPQETQYF
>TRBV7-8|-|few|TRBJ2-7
TGTGCCAGCAGCTCCGGCGACAGAGGAGCCTACGAGCAGTACTTC
CASSSGDRGAYEQYF
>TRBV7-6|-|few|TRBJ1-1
TGTGCCAGCAGCTTAGCCCTGGGGCCGAACACTGAAGCTTTCTTT
CASSLALGPNTEAFF
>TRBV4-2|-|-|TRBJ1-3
TGTGCCAGCAGCCGAGACCCACGGGGGGCCTCTGGAAACACCATATATTTT
CASSRDPRGASGNTIYF
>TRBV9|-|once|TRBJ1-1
TGTGCCAGCAGCGTAGCTCTCGGCCCGAACACTGAAGCTTTCTTT
CASSVALGPNTEAFF
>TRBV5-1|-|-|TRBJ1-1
TGCGCCAGCAGCTTTATCGGAACACTGGAAGCTTTCTTT
CASSFIGTLEAFF
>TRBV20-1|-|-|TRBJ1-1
TGCAGTGCTGTTAGACCTGAAGCTTTCTTT
CSAVRPEAFF
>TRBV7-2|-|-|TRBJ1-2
TGTGCCAGCAGCCTACAGGGCGCTCTCGGGGGCTACACCTTC
CASSLQGALGGYTF
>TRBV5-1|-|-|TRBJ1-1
TGCGCCAGCAGCCAGCAAGAGGTCCAGGAGGCCACTGAAGCTTTCTTT
CASSQQEVQEATEAFF
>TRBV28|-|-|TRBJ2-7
TGTGCCAGCAGTTTATGGGACTCCCGGGGGGAGCAGTACTTC
CASSLWDSRGEQYF
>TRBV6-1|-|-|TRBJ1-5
TGTGCCAGCAGTGTGGGCAGGGGTGGGCAGCCCCAGCATTTT
CASSVGRGGQPQHF
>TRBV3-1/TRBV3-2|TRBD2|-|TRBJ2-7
TGTGCCAGCAGCCGAACTAGCGGGGATTCCTACGAGCAGTACTTC
CASSRTSGDSYEQYF
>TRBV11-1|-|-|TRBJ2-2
TGTGCCAGCAGCTCCGGGCCCACCGGGGAGCTGTTTTTT
CASSSGPTGELFF
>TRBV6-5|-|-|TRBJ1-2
TGTGCCAGCAGTTACTCGGGCTATGGCTACACCTTC
CASSYSGYGYTF
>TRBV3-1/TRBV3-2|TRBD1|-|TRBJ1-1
TGTGCCAGCAGCCAAGGCGGGACAGGGTCAAGCACTGAAGCTTTCTTT
CASSQGGTGSSTEAFF
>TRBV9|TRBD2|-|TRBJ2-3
TGTGCCAGCAGCGATACAGGGCGGGCGGGGGGGCCAAGCACAGATACGCAGTATTTT
CASSDTGRAGGPSTDTQYF
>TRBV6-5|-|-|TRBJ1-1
TGTGCCAGCAGTTCCCACGGACCGCCGAACACTGAAGCTTTCTTT
CASSSHGPPNTEAFF
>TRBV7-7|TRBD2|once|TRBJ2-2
TGTGCTAGCAGCAAGACTAGCCCGAACACCGGGGAGCTGTTTTTT
CASSKTSPNTGELFF
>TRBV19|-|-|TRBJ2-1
TGTGCCAGTAAACTTGTCGGGGAGAATGAGCAGTTCTTC
CASKLVGENEQFF
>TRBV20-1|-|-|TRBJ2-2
TGCAGTGCTAGTAAGGGGGGGGAGGAGCTGTTTTTT
CSASKGGEELFF
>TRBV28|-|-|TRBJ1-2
TGTGCCAGCAGCTGGGGGGGTGGCTATGGCTACACCTTC
CASSWGGGYGYTF
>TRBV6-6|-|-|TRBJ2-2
TGTGCCAGCAGTTCCTCGGGTGCTAGCGCCGGGGAGCTGTTTTTT
CASSSSGASAGELFF
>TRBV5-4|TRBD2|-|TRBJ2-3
TGTGCCAGCAGCGTGGGCCTGACTAGCGGGGGGGCCGATACGCAGTATTTT
CASSVGLTSGGADTQYF
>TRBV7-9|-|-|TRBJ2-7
TGTGCCAGCAGCCTGGTGGGGTACGAGCAGTACTTC
CASSLVGYEQYF
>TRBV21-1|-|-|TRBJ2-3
TGTGCCAGCAGCAGATTCGGGACCTGGGGGGTAGATACGCAGTATTTT
CASSRFGTWGVDTQYF
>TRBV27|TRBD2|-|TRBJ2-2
TGTGCCAGCAGTAAATGGGGCGGGGGGAACACCGGGGAGCTGTTTTTT
CASSKWGGGNTGELFF
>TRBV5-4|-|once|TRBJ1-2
TGTGCCAGCAGCCCGGGGGCGATGCACTATGGCTACACCTTC
CASSPGAMHYGYTF
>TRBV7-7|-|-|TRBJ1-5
TGTGCTAGCAGCTCCACCCCCTCGGCCGACTTGTACCTTTTAAATCAGCCCCAGCATTTT
CASSSTPSADLYLLNQPQHF
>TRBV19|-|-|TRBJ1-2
TGTGCCAGTAGTGCCCGGTTCCAAGGCTATGGCTACACCTTC
CASSARFQGYGYTF
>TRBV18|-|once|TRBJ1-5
TGTGCCAGCTCAGAACAGGGAAGTTATCAGCCCCAGCATTTT
CASSEQGSYQPQHF
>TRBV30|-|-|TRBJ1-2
TGTGCCTGGAGTCACTTGACCGTAACTAACTATGGCTACACCTTC
CAWSHLTVTNYGYTF
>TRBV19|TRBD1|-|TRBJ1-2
TGTGCCAGTAGTATCTTATCCCCCGGGACAGGCTATGGCTACACCTTC
CASSILSPGTGYGYTF
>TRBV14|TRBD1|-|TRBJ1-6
TGTGCCAGCAGCCTCAGACAGGGACGGGATTCACCCCTCCACTTT
CASSLRQGRDSPLHF
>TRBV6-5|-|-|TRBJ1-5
TGTGCCAGCGCCAATTCAGGGAGCAATCAGCCCCAGCATTTT
CASANSGSNQPQHF
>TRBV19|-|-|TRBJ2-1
TGTGCCAGTGAACAGGGAAACAATGAGCAGTTCTTC
CASEQGNNEQFF
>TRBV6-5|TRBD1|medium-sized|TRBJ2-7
TGTGCCAGCAGTTACCGTAGGACAGGACACTACGAGCAGTACTTC
CASSYRRTGHYEQYF
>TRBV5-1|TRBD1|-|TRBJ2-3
TGCGCCAGCAGCTCCTCCGACAGGGGGACAGATACGCAGTATTTT
CASSSSDRGTDTQYF